The 15 T cell receptor beta chains listed next were all sequenced from one sample in a study of blood T cell repertoires in COVID-19. TCRdb's copy holds only in-frame clones and misses some; the assay was immunoSEQ multiplex PCR. Among 150,000 to 200,000 clones, roughly 90% were seen once, and the ten largest hold approximately 10%. Sequencing input: peripheral blood. Receptors were obtained from a woman aged 60-75 years with COVID-19, enrolled during active disease.

This chain uses TRBV7-9 with TRBJ2-7, with 8 bases that match TRBD2. V was clipped by 1 base and J by 7 bases; unmatched bases: 9. The CDR3 is made up of 15 amino acids. Germline V gene data show CDR1 as SEHNR and CDR2 as FQNEAQ (reference sequence). This chain's CDR3 is CASSLVPGGPGEQYF. Written as DNA, the CDR3 is TGTGCCAGCAGCTTAGTTCCGGGAGGGCCGGGTGAGCAGTACTTC.

This chain uses TRBV6-5 with TRBJ1-6; unclear D gene. This CDR3 contains 15 residues. Germline V gene data show CDR1 as MNHEY and CDR2 as SVGAGI. The V and J ends lost 5 bases and 10 bases respectively, with 18 bases between them. The CDR3 DNA follows: TGTGCCAGCAGTCCAACCGCCGGGTCTAAATCACCCCTCCACTTT. Translated, it gives CASSPTAGSKSPLHF.

This chain connects TRBV11-3 to TRBJ1-1; 11 positions match TRBD1. With V trimmed by 5 bases and J by 1 base, 9 bases remained unmatched. Per germline, CDR1 SGHNT and CDR2 YENEEA. This CDR3 comprises 17 residues. For the CDR3, the DNA is TGTGCCAGCAGCCCCCCCGGACAGGGGGCCTCGAACACTGAAGCTTTCTTT. It specifies CASSPPGQGASNTEAFF.

A single count supports this clone. The rearrangement links TRBV19 to TRBJ2-7; 12 bases match TRBD1. The CDR3 contains 15 residues. The junction had 3 bases not matched to a gene; V was cut back by 4 bases and J by 2 bases. Germline CDR1 and CDR2: LNHDA and SQIVND (reference sequence). The chain's CDR3 is CASSTGTGGPYEQYF. The CDR3 coding sequence is TGTGCCAGTAGTACCGGGACAGGGGGCCCCTACGAGCAGTACTTC. The full variable domain, in which reference TRBV19 and TRBJ2-7 provide the parts outside the CDR3, is DGGITQSPKYLFRKEGQNVTLSCEQNLNHDAMYWYRQDPGQGLRLIYYSQIVNDFQKGDIAEGYSVSREKKESFPLTVTSAQKNPTAFYLCASSTGTGGPYEQYFGPGTRLTVT.

This chain uses TRBV5-4 with TRBJ2-7; TRBD2 might be the D (6 bases). The ends were cut back, 3 bases at V and 7 bases at J, with 29 bases in the middle. This CDR3 has 18 amino acids. Germline V gene data show CDR1 as SGHNT and CDR2 as YYREEE (reference sequence). Written as DNA, the CDR3 is TGTGCCAGCAGCTGGGCTGGTAACCGGGACTGGGGCCTTGGGGAGCAGTACTTC. Translated, it gives CASSWAGNRDWGLGEQYF.

V usage is TRBV28 and J usage is TRBJ1-2; D might be TRBD1 (5 bases). Germline CDR1 reads MDHEN; CDR2 reads SYDVKM. The V and J ends lost 5 bases and 4 bases respectively, with 17 bases between them. This CDR3 has 15 residues. CDR3 DNA: TGTGCCAGCAGTGGCCCGGGGGGGGGTGCCTATGGCTACACCTTC. Translation: CASSGPGGGAYGYTF.

The V and J genes are TRBV12-3 or TRBV12-4 and TRBJ1-5, with D maybe TRBD1 (6 bases). The length of the CDR3 is 13 residues. The V and J ends lost 5 bases and 2 bases respectively, with 7 bases between them. Here the CDR3 DNA reads TGTGCCAGCAGTGCAGGGGGCAATCAGCCCCAGCATTTT. Translation gives CASSAGGNQPQHF.

The chain uses TRBV7-2 and TRBJ2-7; 7 positions agree with TRBD2. Germline V gives CDR1 SGHTA, CDR2 FQGNSA. V was clipped by 4 bases and J by 8 bases; unmatched bases: 5. The CDR3 spans 12 residues. CDR3 loop: CASSWGRVKQYF. The CDR3 DNA is TGTGCCAGCAGCTGGGGGAGGGTCAAGCAGTACTTC.

This chain uses TRBV7-9 with TRBJ1-5; D gene ambiguous. Trimming cost V 5 bases and J 0 bases, with 11 bases left between them. The CDR3 runs 15 residues. Germline-derived CDR1 and CDR2 are SEHNR and FQNEAQ (reference sequence). Here the CDR3 DNA reads TGTGCCAGCAGCAACGCGGGCGTTAGCAATCAGCCCCAGCATTTT. It codes for CASSNAGVSNQPQHF.

This clone appeared once. The chain uses TRBV5-1 and TRBJ1-1; D gene uncertain. The CDR3 is 13 residues long. Looked up from germline, CDR1 is SGHRS and CDR2 is YFSETQ. The V end lost 4 bases, the J end lost 1 base, and 8 bases lay between the germline ends. In DNA form, the CDR3 reads TGCGCCAGCAGCCCCGACTGGAACACTGAAGCTTTCTTT. It is translated as CASSPDWNTEAFF. Using reference TRBV5-1 and TRBJ1-1 for the parts outside the CDR3, the full variable domain is KAGVTQTPRYLIKTRGQQVTLSCSPISGHRSVSWYQQTPGQGLQFLFEYFSETQRNKGNFPGRFSGRQFSNSRSEMNVSTLELGDSALYLCASSPDWNTEAFFGQGTRLTVV.

This clone was counted once. The chain links TRBV6-5 to TRBJ2-3, with D unresolved. Trimming removed 7 bases from V and 0 bases from J, with 11 bases in between. Germline V lookup: CDR1 MNHEY, CDR2 SVGAGI. The CDR3 covers 14 residues. CDR3 in amino acids: CASTRLPSTDTQYF. The CDR3 DNA sequence: TGTGCCAGCACCCGACTCCCTAGCACAGATACGCAGTATTTT.

The chain uses TRBV7-9 and TRBJ2-3, with 13 bases lining up with TRBD2. V was clipped by 5 bases and J by 2 bases; unmatched bases: 7. Germline values: CDR1 SEHNR, CDR2 FQNEAQ (reference sequence). The CDR3 has 17 residues. CDR3 loop: CASSRGLAGAFTDTQYF. The CDR3 DNA is TGTGCCAGCAGCCGAGGACTAGCGGGAGCTTTCACAGATACGCAGTATTTT.

The V gene is TRBV27, the J gene TRBJ1-3; TRBD1 matches at 7 bases. Germline CDR1 and CDR2: MNHEY and SMNVEV (reference sequence). The CDR3 extends over 14 amino acids. Trimming took 2 bases from V and 8 from J; bases not matched to a gene: 6. This chain's CDR3 is CASSLRGGGHTIYF. CDR3 in DNA: TGTGCCAGCAGTTTACGAGGGGGCGGACACACCATATATTTT.

A single count supports this clone. This chain joins TRBV4-3 and TRBJ2-1, with D unclear. The CDR3 extends over 15 amino acids. The V gene lost 4 bases and the J gene lost 0 bases, with 10 bases spanning the gap. Germline values: CDR1 LGHNA, CDR2 YSLEER. CDR3 nucleotides: TGCGCCAGCAGCCTAAGACTTCACTCCTACAATGAGCAGTTCTTC. Residues: CASSLRLHSYNEQFF.

V usage is TRBV2 and J usage is TRBJ1-6; a possible D gene is TRBD1 (6 bases). Trimming removed 8 bases from V and 18 bases from J, with 23 bases in between. The germline V gene encodes CDR1 SNHLY and CDR2 FYNNEI. The CDR3 runs to 13 residues. The CDR3: CASGRTGTLSPHF. CDR3 DNA: TGTGCCAGCGGTCGAACAGGGACCCTTAGCCCCCACTTT.